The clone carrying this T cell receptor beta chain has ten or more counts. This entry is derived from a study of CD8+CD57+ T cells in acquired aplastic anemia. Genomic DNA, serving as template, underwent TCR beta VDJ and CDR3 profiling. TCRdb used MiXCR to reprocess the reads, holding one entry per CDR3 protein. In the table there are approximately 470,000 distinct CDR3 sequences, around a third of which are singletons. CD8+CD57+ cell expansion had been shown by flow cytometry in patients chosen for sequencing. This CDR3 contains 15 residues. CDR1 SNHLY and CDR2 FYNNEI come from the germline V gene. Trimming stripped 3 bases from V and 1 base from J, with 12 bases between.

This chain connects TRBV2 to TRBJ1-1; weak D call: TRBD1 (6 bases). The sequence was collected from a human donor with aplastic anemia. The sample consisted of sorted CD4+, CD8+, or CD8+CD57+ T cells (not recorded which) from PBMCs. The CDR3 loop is CASSEDRSANTEAFF. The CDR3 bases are TGTGCCAGCAGTGAGGACAGATCGGCGAACACTGAAGCTTTCTTT.